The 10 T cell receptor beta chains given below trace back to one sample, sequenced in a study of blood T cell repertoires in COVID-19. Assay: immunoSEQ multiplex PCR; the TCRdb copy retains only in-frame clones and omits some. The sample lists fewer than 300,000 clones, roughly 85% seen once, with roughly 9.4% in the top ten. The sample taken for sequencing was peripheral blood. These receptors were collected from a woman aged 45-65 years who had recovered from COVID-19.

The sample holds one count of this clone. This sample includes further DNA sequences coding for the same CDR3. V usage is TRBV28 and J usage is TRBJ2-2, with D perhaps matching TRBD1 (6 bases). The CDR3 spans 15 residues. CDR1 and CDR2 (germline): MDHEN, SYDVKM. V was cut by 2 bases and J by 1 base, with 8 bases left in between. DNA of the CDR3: TGTGCCAGCAGTTTAGGGACACTGAACACCGGGGAGCTGTTTTTT. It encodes CASSLGTLNTGELFF.

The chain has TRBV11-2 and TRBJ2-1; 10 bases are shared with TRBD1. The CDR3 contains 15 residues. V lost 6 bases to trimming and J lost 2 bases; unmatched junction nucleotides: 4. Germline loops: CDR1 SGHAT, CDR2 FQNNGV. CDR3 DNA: TGTGCCAGCAGAACGGGACAGGGGCCCTACAATGAGCAGTTCTTC. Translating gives CASRTGQGPYNEQFF.

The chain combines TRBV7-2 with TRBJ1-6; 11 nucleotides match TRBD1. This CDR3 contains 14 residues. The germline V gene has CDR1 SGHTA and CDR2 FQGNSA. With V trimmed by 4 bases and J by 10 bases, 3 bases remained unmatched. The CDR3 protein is CASSSGTGGSPLHF. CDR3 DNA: TGTGCCAGCAGCTCTGGGACAGGGGGATCACCCCTCCACTTT.

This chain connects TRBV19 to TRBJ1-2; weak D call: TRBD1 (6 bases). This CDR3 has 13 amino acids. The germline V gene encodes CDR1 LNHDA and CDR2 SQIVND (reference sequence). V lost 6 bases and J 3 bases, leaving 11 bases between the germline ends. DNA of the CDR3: TGTGCCAGTAGCGGGACACCCTACTATGGCTACACCTTC. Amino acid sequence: CASSGTPYYGYTF. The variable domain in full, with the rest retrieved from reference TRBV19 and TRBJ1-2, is DGGITQSPKYLFRKEGQNVTLSCEQNLNHDAMYWYRQDPGQGLRLIYYSQIVNDFQKGDIAEGYSVSREKKESFPLTVTSAQKNPTAFYLCASSGTPYYGYTFGSGTRLTVV.

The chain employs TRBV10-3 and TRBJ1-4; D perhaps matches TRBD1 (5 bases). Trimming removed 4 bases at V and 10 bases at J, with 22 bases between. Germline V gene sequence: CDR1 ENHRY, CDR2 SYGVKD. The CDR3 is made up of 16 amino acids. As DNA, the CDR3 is TGTGCCATCAGTGCACGATTACCAGGGTTATCGGCAAAACTGTTTTTT. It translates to CAISARLPGLSAKLFF.

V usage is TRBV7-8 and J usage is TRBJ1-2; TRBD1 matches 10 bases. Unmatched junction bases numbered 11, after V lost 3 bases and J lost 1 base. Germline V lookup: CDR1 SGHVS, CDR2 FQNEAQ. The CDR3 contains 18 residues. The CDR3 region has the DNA TGTGCCAGCAGCTTCACTTCGGGACAGGGGATCAGTAACTATGGCTACACCTTC. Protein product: CASSFTSGQGISNYGYTF.

Here the CDR3 DNA reads TGCAGCGTTGTGGCACAAGGGGACTATGGCTACACCTTC. This translates into CSVVAQGDYGYTF. The chain combines TRBV29-1 with TRBJ1-2, with D maybe TRBD1 (5 bases). Deletions cut 4 bases from V and 3 bases from J, with 12 bases between. Germline-derived CDR1 and CDR2 are SQVTM and ANQGSEA. CDR3 length: 13 amino acids.

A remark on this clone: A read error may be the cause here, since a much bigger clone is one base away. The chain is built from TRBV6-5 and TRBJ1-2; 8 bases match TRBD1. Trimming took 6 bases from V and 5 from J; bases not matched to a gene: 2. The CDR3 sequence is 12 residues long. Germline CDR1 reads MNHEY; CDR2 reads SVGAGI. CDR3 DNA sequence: TGTGCCAGCAGCAGACAGGGGTATGGCTACACCTTC. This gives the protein CASSRQGYGYTF.

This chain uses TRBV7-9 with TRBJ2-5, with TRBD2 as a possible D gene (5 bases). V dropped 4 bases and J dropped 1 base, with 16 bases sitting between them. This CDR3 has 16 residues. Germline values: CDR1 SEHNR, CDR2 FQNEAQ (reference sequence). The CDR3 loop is CASSWVLRTFQETQYF. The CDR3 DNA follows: TGTGCCAGCAGCTGGGTCCTTCGGACTTTCCAAGAGACCCAGTACTTC.

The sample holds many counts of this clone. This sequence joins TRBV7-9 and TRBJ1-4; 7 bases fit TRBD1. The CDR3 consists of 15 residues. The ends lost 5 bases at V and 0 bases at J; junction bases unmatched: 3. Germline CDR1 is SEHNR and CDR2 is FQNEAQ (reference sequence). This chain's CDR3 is CASSEGGATNEKLFF. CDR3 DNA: TGTGCCAGCAGCGAAGGGGGCGCAACTAATGAAAAACTGTTTTTT.